A selection of T cell receptor beta chains follows, all from one sample in a study of control samples from healthy donors and cancer patients. Sequencing was performed with immunoSEQ multiplex PCR; in TCRdb, only in-frame clones are kept and a portion is missing. The table shows just over 80,000 clones, with 90% to 95% occurring only once. Sequenced: blood. The receptors were sampled from a woman between 18 and 30 years old in good health. CDR3s include the opening cysteine and the closing phenylalanine or tryptophan. D genes are given only for firm matches. Size is stated for part of the rows, as once, few or many counts, or as a class when the clone is expanded.

V gene	J gene	D gene	clone size	CDR3 DNA	CDR3 protein
TRBV19	TRBJ2-1	TRBD2	.	TGTGCCAGTAGTACGGGACTAGCGGGCGGCAATGAGCAGTTCTTC	CASSTGLAGGNEQFF
TRBV15	TRBJ2-1	TRBD2	.	TGTGCCACCAGCAGACGAAGGACTAGCGGGATAGGGAATGAGCAGTTCTTC	CATSRRRTSGIGNEQFF
TRBV27	TRBJ2-7	.	.	TGTGCCAGCAGTCAGACTGAGGGCGCTACTACCTACGAGCAGTACTTC	CASSQTEGATTYEQYF
TRBV19	TRBJ1-1	.	.	TGTGCCACTGCCGGGGGCACTGAAGCTTTCTTT	CATAGGTEAFF
TRBV10-3	TRBJ1-3	TRBD1	.	TGTGCCACGAGGACAGGGGGAAACACCATATATTTT	CATRTGGNTIYF
TRBV5-1	TRBJ2-2	TRBD2	.	TGCGCCAGCAGCTTGACTAGCGGGAGGACCGGGGAGCTGTTTTTT	CASSLTSGRTGELFF
TRBV3-1/TRBV3-2	TRBJ2-7	TRBD2	once	TGTGCCAGCAGCCAAGATGCGGCTAGCGGGAGCTACGAGCAGTACTTC	CASSQDAASGSYEQYF
TRBV7-3	TRBJ1-1	.	.	TGTGCCAGCAGCCCACGAGGGAACACTGAAGCTTTCTTT	CASSPRGNTEAFF
TRBV9	TRBJ2-1	.	.	TGTGCCAGCAGCCTGACGGAGAATGAGCAGTTCTTC	CASSLTENEQFF
TRBV29-1	TRBJ2-3	TRBD2	.	TGCAGCGCTAAGCGGGACACAGATACGCAGTATTTT	CSAKRDTDTQYF
TRBV10-3	TRBJ1-2	TRBD1	.	TGTGCCATCTCACAGGGGGCTAACTATGGCTACACCTTC	CAISQGANYGYTF
TRBV27	TRBJ1-1	.	once	TGTGCCAGCAGCCCCCCGGGGGGCTCTGAAGCTTTCTTT	CASSPPGGSEAFF